This is a list of T cell receptor beta chains from one sample in a study of T cell clonotyping in hematopoietic cell transplantation. Assay used: immunoSEQ multiplex PCR; TCRdb lists only in-frame clones, some missing. The table includes 15,000 to 20,000 clones, over 65% detected once. This material consisted of PBMCs, taken 100 days after allogeneic stem cell transplant. The receptors stem from a male patient aged 55-69 years who had an allogeneic stem cell transplant from a related donor, so the T cells may come from the graft donor. Some clones in this sample may be carry-over from other donors' samples. The CDR3 runs from the conserved cysteine through the conserved F or W. A D gene is named only where the DNA matches it firmly. Not every row has a clone size; where given, it reads once, few, many or a size class.

d_call clone_size j_call v_call cdr3_nt cdr3_aa
. . TRBJ2-2 TRBV5-1 TGCGCCAGCAGCTTCGGGGCCCCAAACACCGGGGAGCTGTTTTTT CASSFGAPNTGELFF
TRBD1 . TRBJ1-1 TRBV4-3 TGCGCCAGCAGCCAAGATGACAGGGAAGGAACTGAAGCTTTCTTT CASSQDDREGTEAFF
. . TRBJ2-6 TRBV11-3 TGTGCCAGCAGGGGGGGCTCTGGGGCCAACGTCCTGACTTTC CASRGGSGANVLTF
TRBD1 . TRBJ2-1 TRBV5-4 TGTGCCAGCAGCTTGAAGGGGACAGGGGGCAATGAGCAGTTCTTC CASSLKGTGGNEQFF
. . TRBJ1-1 TRBV14 TGTGCCAGCAGCCAAGTAATGGTCAGGGCTGAAGCTTTCTTT CASSQVMVRAEAFF
TRBD1 . TRBJ1-5 TRBV7-2 TGTGCCAGCAGCTTACAGGACAGGGGGAATCAGCCCCAGCATTTT CASSLQDRGNQPQHF
. . TRBJ1-1 TRBV7-9 TGTGCCAGCAAAGAAGAGACTGAAGCTTTCTTT CASKEETEAFF
TRBD2 . TRBJ2-2 TRBV5-1 TGCGCCAGCAGCTTGATAGCGGGGGGCACGAACACCGGGGAGCTGTTTTTT CASSLIAGGTNTGELFF
TRBD1 . TRBJ1-4 TRBV7-9 TGTGCCAGCAGCTTGACCCTCAGGACAGGGGGCAATGAAAAACTGTTTTTT CASSLTLRTGGNEKLFF
TRBD1 . TRBJ2-7 TRBV5-6 TGTGCCAGCAGCAAAGGGACAGGGAGTTTTGACGAGCAGTACTTC CASSKGTGSFDEQYF
. . TRBJ2-3 TRBV7-9 TGTGCCAGCAGCTTAGGGACAGATACGCAGTATTTT CASSLGTDTQYF
. . TRBJ1-2 TRBV7-2 TGTGCCAGCAGCTTATTGGGCCGCGGGGCGGAAGGCTACACCTTC CASSLLGRGAEGYTF
TRBD1 few TRBJ1-5 TRBV27 TGTGCCAGCAGGACAGGGATTGAGCCCCAGCATTTT CASRTGIEPQHF
. . TRBJ2-1 TRBV5-6 TGTGCCAGCAGCTGGGTAGCGCTCAATGAGCAGTTCTTC CASSWVALNEQFF
. . TRBJ2-5 TRBV10-3 TGTGCCATCAGTGAGTCGGGGGGAGAAGAGACCCAGTACTTC CAISESGGEETQYF
. . TRBJ1-3 TRBV19 TGTGCCACCGGGGGATATGGAAACACCATATATTTT CATGGYGNTIYF
. . TRBJ2-2 TRBV7-2 TGTGCCAGCAGCAGAGGGGCGGGACAAAACACCGGGGAGCTGTTTTTT CASSRGAGQNTGELFF
TRBD1 . TRBJ1-1 TRBV4-3 TGCGCCAGCAGCCAAGATCGTCCAGGGGGGAACACTGAAGCTTTCTTT CASSQDRPGGNTEAFF
TRBD1 . TRBJ1-5 TRBV19 TGTGCCAGTAGTAACCGGGACAGTCGTAATCAGCCCCAGCATTTT CASSNRDSRNQPQHF
. once TRBJ2-5 TRBV11-2 TGTGCCAGCAGCTTAGCGGGGTCTGAAGGGACCCAGTACTTC CASSLAGSEGTQYF
. . TRBJ1-3 TRBV30 TGTGCCTGGAGTGCCCACACCATATATTTT CAWSAHTIYF
. . TRBJ1-2 TRBV5-1 TGCGCCAGCAGCTTACTACAGGGTCGTGGCTACACCTTC CASSLLQGRGYTF
. . TRBJ2-1 TRBV20-1 TGCAGTGCTAAGACGTCCAATGAGCAGTTCTTC CSAKTSNEQFF
. . TRBJ1-2 TRBV29-1 TGCAGCGTTGGGACGGGACGGGACTATGGCTACACCTTC CSVGTGRDYGYTF